Sequencing of this T cell receptor (beta chain) was carried out in a study of control samples from healthy donors and cancer patients. TCRdb's copy holds only in-frame clones and misses some; the assay was immunoSEQ multiplex PCR. The sample has fewer than 90,000 clones; approximately 84% are singletons. CDR1 is ENHRY and CDR2 is SYGVKD in the germline V gene. The V gene end was trimmed by 7 bases and the J gene end by 6 bases; junction bases not matched to a gene: 10. This CDR3 spans 15 amino acids. The chain is built from TRBV10-3 and TRBJ2-1; 9 nucleotides agree with TRBD1. Specimen: blood. The TCR was taken from a man aged 50-59 years in good health. The CDR3 loop reads CAIKKGTGSSNEQFF. CDR3 sequence (DNA): TGTGCCATCAAGAAAGGGACAGGGTCAAGCAATGAGCAGTTCTTC.